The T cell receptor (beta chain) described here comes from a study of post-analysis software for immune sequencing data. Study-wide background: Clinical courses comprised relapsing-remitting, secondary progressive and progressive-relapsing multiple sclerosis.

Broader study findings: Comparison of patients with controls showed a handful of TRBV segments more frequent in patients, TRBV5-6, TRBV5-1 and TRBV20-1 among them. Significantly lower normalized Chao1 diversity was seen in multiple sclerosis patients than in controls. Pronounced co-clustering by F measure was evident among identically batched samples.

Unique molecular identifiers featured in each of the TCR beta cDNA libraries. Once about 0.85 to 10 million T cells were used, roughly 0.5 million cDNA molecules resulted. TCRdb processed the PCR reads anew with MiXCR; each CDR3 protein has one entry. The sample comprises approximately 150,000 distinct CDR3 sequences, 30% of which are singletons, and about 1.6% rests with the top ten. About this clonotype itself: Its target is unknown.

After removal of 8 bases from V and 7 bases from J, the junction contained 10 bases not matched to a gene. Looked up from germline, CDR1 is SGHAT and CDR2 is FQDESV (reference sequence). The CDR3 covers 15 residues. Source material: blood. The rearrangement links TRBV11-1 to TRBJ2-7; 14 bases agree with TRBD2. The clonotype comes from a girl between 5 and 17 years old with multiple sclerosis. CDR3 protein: CASRRGLAGDGEQYF. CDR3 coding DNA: TGTGCCAGCCGCCGGGGACTAGCGGGAGACGGTGAGCAGTACTTC.